A single sample gave rise to the 16 T cell receptor beta chains below, sequenced in a study of control samples from healthy donors and cancer patients. Clones were read by immunoSEQ multiplex PCR, and TCRdb kept only the in-frame ones, dropping some. The profile shows fewer than 200,000 clones, 93% of them singletons. The sequenced sample was blood. Every receptor here comes from a woman aged 60-75 years in good health.

The chain employs TRBV5-1 and TRBJ1-6, with 12 bases fitting TRBD1. Germline assignment: CDR1 SGHRS and CDR2 YFSETQ. There are 16 residues in the CDR3. V shed 5 bases and J 4 bases; nucleotides not matched to a gene: 4. The CDR3 protein is CASSGTGGTYNSPLHF. As DNA, the CDR3 is TGCGCCAGCAGTGGGACAGGGGGCACGTATAATTCACCCCTCCACTTT.

The chain combines TRBV29-1 with TRBJ1-1; 7 bases map to TRBD1. This CDR3 comprises 14 residues. V gave up 5 bases and J gave up 13 bases; unmatched junction bases: 19. Looked up from germline, CDR1 is SQVTM and CDR2 is ANQGSEA. The DNA of the CDR3 is TGCAGCGTTAGCAATACCGGGACAGCGAGTAGCGGTTTCTTT. The encoded protein is CSVSNTGTASSGFF.

This chain joins TRBV30 and TRBJ1-5, with unresolved D. This CDR3 spans 13 amino acids. The germline V gene encodes CDR1 GTSNPN and CDR2 SVGIG (reference sequence). Trimming stripped 1 base from V and 0 bases from J, with 4 bases between. CDR3: CAWSENSNQPQHF. In DNA form, the CDR3 reads TGTGCCTGGAGTGAAAATAGCAATCAGCCCCAGCATTTT.

V and J are TRBV11-2 and TRBJ1-3, with D unresolved. V dropped 3 bases and J dropped 0 bases, with 9 bases sitting between them. CDR3 length: 15 residues. Looked up from germline, CDR1 is SGHAT and CDR2 is FQNNGV. CDR3 sequence: CASSFGGLSGNTIYF. Here the CDR3 DNA reads TGTGCCAGCAGCTTCGGCGGCCTCTCTGGAAACACCATATATTTT.

The CDR3 region is CASSLAGTDYSGNTIYF. The CDR3 nucleotides read TGTGCCAGCAGCTTAGCGGGGACGGATTACTCTGGAAACACCATATATTTT. The chain joins TRBV7-9 to TRBJ1-3, with D possibly matching TRBD1 (5 bases). Per the germline V gene, CDR1 is SEHNR and CDR2 is FQNEAQ (reference sequence). V lost 0 bases, J lost 0 bases, and 12 bases lay in between. This CDR3 has 17 amino acids.

The rearrangement joins TRBV2 to TRBJ1-1; D is undetermined. The CDR3 is made up of 14 amino acids. The ends were cut back, 4 bases at V and 1 base at J, with 10 bases in the middle. Germline V gene sequence: CDR1 SNHLY, CDR2 FYNNEI. For the CDR3, the DNA is TGTGCCAGCAGTGCCGACTCGTGGAACACTGAAGCTTTCTTT. This encodes CASSADSWNTEAFF.

The gene calls are TRBV9 and TRBJ1-2; no clear D gene. The CDR3 runs 14 residues. The germline V and J ends were trimmed by 4 bases and 5 bases, with 15 bases remaining between them. CDR1 and CDR2 from the germline V gene are SGDLS and YYNGEE. The CDR3: CASSPDRLGYGYTF. CDR3 DNA sequence: TGTGCCAGCAGCCCTGACCGCCTTGGTTATGGCTACACCTTC.

The V gene is TRBV18, the J gene TRBJ2-3; the D gene could be TRBD1 or TRBD2 (5 bases each). Germline lookup yields CDR1 KGHSH and CDR2 LQKENI. With 3 bases removed from V and 7 bases from J, the gap between germline ends came to 11 bases. The CDR3 runs to 13 residues. The CDR3 region has the DNA TGTGCCAGCTCACCCCCCGGGGCGTATACGCAGTATTTT. It encodes CASSPPGAYTQYF.

V is TRBV7-6 and J is TRBJ1-1, with a possible D match to TRBD1 (5 bases). This CDR3 region has 13 residues. Germline loops: CDR1 SGHVS, CDR2 FNYEAQ. Trimming cost V 2 bases and J 4 bases, with 8 bases left between them. The CDR3 bases are TGTGCCAGCAGCTTATGGAGGGGCACTGAAGCTTTCTTT. It specifies CASSLWRGTEAFF.

Turning to this clone: Germline is not matched at one junction end, which may reflect a read error. The CDR3, as DNA: TGTGCTAGCAGTTTTTGGGCCGATGACGAGCAGTACTTC. This encodes CASSFWADDEQYF. The chain recombines TRBV7-7 with TRBJ2-7; no clear D. The germline V gene has CDR1 SSHAT and CDR2 FNYEAQ (reference sequence). The CDR3 is made up of 13 amino acids.

The chain couples TRBV12-5 to TRBJ1-3; possibly TRBD1 for D (5 bases). Trimming stripped 0 bases from V and 4 bases from J, with 10 bases between. From germline, CDR1 is LGHNT and CDR2 FRNRAP. This CDR3 region has 15 residues. CDR3 bases: TGTGCTAGTGGTTTGGTCGCAGGGTCAGGAAACACCATATATTTT. It encodes CASGLVAGSGNTIYF. Full variable domain (missing parts from reference TRBV12-5 and TRBJ1-3): DARVTQTPRHKVTEMGQEVTMRCQPILGHNTVFWYRQTMMQGLELLAYFRNRAPLDDSGMPKDRFSAEMPDATLATLKIQPSEPRDSAVYFCASGLVAGSGNTIYFGEGSWLTVV.

V gene TRBV4-1 combines with J gene TRBJ1-5, with TRBD1 as a possible D gene (6 bases). Deletions cut 0 bases from V and 2 bases from J, with 14 bases between. This CDR3 region has 17 residues. CDR1 and CDR2 (germline): MGHRA, YSYEKL. The CDR3 sequence: CASSQDSYRGGNQPQHF. In DNA, the CDR3 is TGCGCCAGCAGCCAAGATAGTTATAGGGGGGGCAATCAGCCCCAGCATTTT.

The chain couples TRBV3-1 (or the pseudogene TRBV3-2) to TRBJ2-7, with 7 positions matching TRBD1. The CDR3 is 13 residues long. Germline CDR1 and CDR2: LGHDT and YNNKEL (reference sequence). V shed 10 bases, J shed 2 bases, and the junction held 8 bases outside the gene matches. CDR3 residues: CATARQGAYEQYF. In DNA, the CDR3 is TGTGCCACCGCGAGGCAGGGGGCCTACGAGCAGTACTTC.

V and J are TRBV9 and TRBJ2-3; TRBD2 matches 7 bases. V shed 1 base and J 0 bases; nucleotides not matched to a gene: 2. CDR3 length: 15 residues. Germline V gives CDR1 SGDLS, CDR2 YYNGEE. CDR3 protein: CASSVLGGSTDTQYF. CDR3 in DNA: TGTGCCAGCAGCGTATTGGGGGGGAGCACAGATACGCAGTATTTT.

V is TRBV6-6 and J is TRBJ2-1; possibly TRBD1 or TRBD2 for D (5 bases each). Germline V CDR1 and CDR2: MNHNY, SVGAGI (reference sequence). This CDR3 contains 16 residues. V lost 4 bases to trimming and J lost 7 bases, with 20 bases between them. CDR3 protein: CASSFEGTPLRNEQFF. CDR3 DNA: TGTGCCAGCAGTTTCGAGGGGACCCCTTTGCGGAATGAGCAGTTCTTC.

Only one count was recorded for this clone. As DNA, the CDR3 is TGTGCCAGCAGCTTACTGGCAGCATATAGCAATCAGCCCCAGCATTTT. This translates into CASSLLAAYSNQPQHF. This chain links TRBV7-2 with TRBJ1-5; D is unresolved. The CDR3 totals 16 residues. The V gene's germline CDR1 is SGHTA and CDR2 FQGNSA. V was pared by 2 bases and J by 0 bases, with 11 bases between.